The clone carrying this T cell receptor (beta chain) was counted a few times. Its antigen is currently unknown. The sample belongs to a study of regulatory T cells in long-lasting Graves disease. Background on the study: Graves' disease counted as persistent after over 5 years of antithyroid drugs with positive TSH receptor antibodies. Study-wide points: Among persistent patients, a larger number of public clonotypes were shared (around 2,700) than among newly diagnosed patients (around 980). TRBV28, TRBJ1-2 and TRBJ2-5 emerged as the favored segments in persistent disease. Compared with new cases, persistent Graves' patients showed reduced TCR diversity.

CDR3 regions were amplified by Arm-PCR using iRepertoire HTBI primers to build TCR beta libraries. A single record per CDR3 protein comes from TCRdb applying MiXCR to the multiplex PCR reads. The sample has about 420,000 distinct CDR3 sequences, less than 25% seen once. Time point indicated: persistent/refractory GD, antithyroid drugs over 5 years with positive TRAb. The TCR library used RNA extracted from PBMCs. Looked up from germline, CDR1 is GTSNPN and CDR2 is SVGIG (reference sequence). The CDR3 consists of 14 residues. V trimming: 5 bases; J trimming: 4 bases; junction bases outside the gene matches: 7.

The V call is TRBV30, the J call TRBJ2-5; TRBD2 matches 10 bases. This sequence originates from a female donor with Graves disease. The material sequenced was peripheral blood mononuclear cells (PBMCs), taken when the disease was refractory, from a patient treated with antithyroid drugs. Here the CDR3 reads CAWGASGRIETQYF. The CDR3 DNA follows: TGTGCCTGGGGGGCTAGCGGGAGAATAGAGACCCAGTACTTC.